This TCR beta chain was identified during a study of cytomegalovirus exposure and HLA in healthy donors. The germline V gene has CDR1 MGHRA and CDR2 YSYEKL. The CDR3 is 15 residues long. The V and J ends lost 6 bases and 0 bases, in that order; junction bases with no gene match: 5. Use of 60 Vbeta and 13 Jbeta primers characterized the PCR. TCRdb's table, derived via immunoSEQ multiplex PCR, lists solely in-frame clones and lacks some. Its listing shows approximately 37,000 clones. Material: PBMCs. This chain links TRBV4-1 with TRBJ1-1; TRBD1 agrees at 9 bases. This TCR derives from a human donor in good health. CDR3 protein: CASRMGQGLNTEAFF. DNA of the CDR3: TGCGCCAGCAGGATGGGACAGGGCTTGAACACTGAAGCTTTCTTT.